Detailed here is one T cell receptor beta chain. Treatment given: 19 received Ad26.COV2.S at low or high dose, single or two shots; about 5 received placebo; per-sample allocation not given. Sampling occurred on day 63 after the first vaccine or placebo injection. This record comes from a study of Ad26.COV2.S vaccination and SARS-CoV-2 variants. Germline V lookup: CDR1 SGHAT, CDR2 FQNNGV. This CDR3 region has 14 residues. Deletions cut 6 bases from V and 1 base from J, with 13 bases between. Generated by immunoSEQ multiplex PCR, the TCRdb table keeps only in-frame clones and is missing some. Here the sample spans hundreds of thousands of clones, approximately 90% being singletons.

This sequence was found in a person aged 18-60 years who received the Ad26.COV2.S COVID-19 vaccine or a placebo. This chain joins TRBV11-2 and TRBJ2-7; perhaps TRBD1 as D (6 bases). The specimen was peripheral blood, collected in a trial of Ad26.COV2.S vaccine versus placebo. CDR3 DNA: TGTGCCAGCAGTTCGGAAACAGGGTCCTACGAGCAGTACTTC. Translating gives CASSSETGSYEQYF.